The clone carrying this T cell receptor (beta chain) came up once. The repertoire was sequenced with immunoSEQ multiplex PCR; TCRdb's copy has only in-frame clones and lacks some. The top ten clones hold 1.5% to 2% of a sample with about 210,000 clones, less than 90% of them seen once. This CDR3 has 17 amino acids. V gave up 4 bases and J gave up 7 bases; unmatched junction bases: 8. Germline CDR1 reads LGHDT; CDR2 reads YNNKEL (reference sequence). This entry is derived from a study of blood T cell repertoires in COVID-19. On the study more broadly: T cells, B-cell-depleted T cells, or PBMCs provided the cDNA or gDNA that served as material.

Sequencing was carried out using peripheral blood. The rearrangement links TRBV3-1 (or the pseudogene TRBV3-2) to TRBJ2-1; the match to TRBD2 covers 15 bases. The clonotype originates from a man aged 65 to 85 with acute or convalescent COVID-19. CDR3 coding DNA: TGTGCCAGCAGCCGCCGGACTAGCGGGAGGGCATGGAATGAGCAGTTCTTC. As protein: CASSRRTSGRAWNEQFF.